Reported below is one T cell receptor (beta chain). This entry comes from a study of shared T cell receptors in the human thymus. V was cut by 0 bases and J by 5 bases, with 9 bases left in between. Per germline, CDR1 SGHRS and CDR2 YFSETQ. The CDR3 is made up of 14 amino acids. The assay was immunoSEQ multiplex PCR, and TCRdb's table has in-frame clones only and misses some. The sample records about 380,000 clones, 85% to 95% being singletons. This clonotype was obtained from a human donor. The material sequenced was thymocytes. This chain links TRBV5-1 with TRBJ1-5; a weak D match, TRBD1 (6 bases). The CDR3 coding sequence is TGCGCCAGCAGCTTGGAAGGGGGGGATCAGCCCCAGCATTTT. It specifies CASSLEGGDQPQHF.